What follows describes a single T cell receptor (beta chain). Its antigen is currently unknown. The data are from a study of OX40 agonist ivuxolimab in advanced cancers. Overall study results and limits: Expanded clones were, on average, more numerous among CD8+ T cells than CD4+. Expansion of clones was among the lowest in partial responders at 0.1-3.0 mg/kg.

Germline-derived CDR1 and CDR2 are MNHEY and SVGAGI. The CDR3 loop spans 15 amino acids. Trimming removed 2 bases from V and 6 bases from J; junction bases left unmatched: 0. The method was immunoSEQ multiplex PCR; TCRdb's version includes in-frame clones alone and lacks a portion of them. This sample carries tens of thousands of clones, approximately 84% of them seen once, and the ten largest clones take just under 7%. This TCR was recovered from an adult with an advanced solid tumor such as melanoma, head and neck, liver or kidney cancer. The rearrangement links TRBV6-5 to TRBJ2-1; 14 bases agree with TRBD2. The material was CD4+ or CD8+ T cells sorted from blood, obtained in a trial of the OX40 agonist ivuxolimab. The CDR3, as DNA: TGTGCCAGCAGTTACGGACTAGCGGGGGGCAATGAGCAGTTCTTC. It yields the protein CASSYGLAGGNEQFF.